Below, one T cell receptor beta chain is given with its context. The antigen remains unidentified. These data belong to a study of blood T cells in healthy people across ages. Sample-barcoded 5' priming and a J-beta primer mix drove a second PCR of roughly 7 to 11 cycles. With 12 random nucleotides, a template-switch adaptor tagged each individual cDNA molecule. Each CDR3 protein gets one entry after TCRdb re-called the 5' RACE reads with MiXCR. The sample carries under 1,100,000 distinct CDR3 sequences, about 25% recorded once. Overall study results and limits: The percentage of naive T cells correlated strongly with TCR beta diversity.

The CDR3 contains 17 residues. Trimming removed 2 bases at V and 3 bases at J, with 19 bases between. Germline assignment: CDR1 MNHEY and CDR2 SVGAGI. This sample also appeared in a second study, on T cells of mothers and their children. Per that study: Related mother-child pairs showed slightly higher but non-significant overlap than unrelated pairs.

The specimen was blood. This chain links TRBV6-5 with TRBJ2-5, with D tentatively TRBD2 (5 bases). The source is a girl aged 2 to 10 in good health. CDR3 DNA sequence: TGTGCCAGCAGTTACGGGCCGGGGTCGAAACCTAAAGAGACCCAGTACTTC. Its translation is CASSYGPGSKPKETQYF.